In its sample, the clone carrying this T cell receptor (beta chain) was seen a few times. Antigen specificity is unknown. This specimen comes from a study of CD8 T cells in ankylosing spondylitis. Study-level findings and limits: In synovial fluid and blood from reactive arthritis, some motif variants were previously reported. Disease-linked clones bore a CD8+ phenotype and were relatively rare in peripheral blood. From matched ankylosing spondylitis synovial fluid, disease-linked clones were reportedly recovered at significantly enriched levels.

Quantitative 5'-RACE with molecular barcodes produced the TCR beta libraries. TCRdb used MiXCR to reprocess the 5' RACE reads, holding one entry per CDR3 protein. The data show some 350,000 distinct CDR3 sequences, approximately 14% seen once. This receptor was identified in a male donor with ankylosing spondylitis or in good health (not recorded which). Sequenced: blood, either unsorted or a sorted T cell fraction (not recorded which).

The CDR3 DNA reads TGTGCCAGCAGTTTTATCAGGGGAACAGATACGCAGTATTTT. This encodes CASSFIRGTDTQYF. V gene TRBV12-3 or TRBV12-4 combines with J gene TRBJ2-3; tentative D call: TRBD1 (6 bases). Trimming pared 3 bases from V and 3 bases from J, leaving 10 bases between. The CDR3 is 14 residues long.